This record concerns one TCR beta chain sequence. Its antigen is unidentified. The CDR3 has 16 amino acids. V shed 1 base, J shed 3 bases, and the junction held 3 bases outside the gene matches. Germline V lookup: CDR1 LNHNV, CDR2 YYDKDF (reference sequence). Assay used: immunoSEQ multiplex PCR; TCRdb lists only in-frame clones, some missing. Among roughly 58,000 clones listed, roughly 81% were seen once. This entry belongs to a study of T cells in localized non-small cell lung cancer. Study results and caveats: Adjacent lung had a median about 55 of the 100 largest tumor clones.

The sample here was PBMCs, taken before any cancer treatment. This receptor was obtained from a man between 40 and 75 years old with stage II lung adenocarcinoma. The V gene is TRBV15, the J gene TRBJ2-4; 10 bases align to TRBD2. The CDR3 region has the DNA TGTGCCACCAGCAGAGCAGCGGGAGGGTACAAAAACATTCAGTACTTC. It translates to CATSRAAGGYKNIQYF.